Listed below are T cell receptor beta chains from one sample, sequenced in a study of blood T cell repertoires in COVID-19. This table comes from immunoSEQ multiplex PCR, and its TCRdb copy is limited to in-frame clones, with some not included. The sample lists about 220,000 clones, 85% to 90% occurring once. The sequenced sample consisted of PBMCs or T cells enriched from blood (not recorded which). Source of these receptors: a woman under 30 in a cohort exposed to, infected with or recovered from COVID-19 (not recorded which). The CDR3 runs from the conserved cysteine through the conserved F or W. A D gene is named only where the DNA matches it firmly. For some rows the clone size is stated as once, few or many, or as a class when expanded; others skip it.

cdr3_aa: CASSDIPGQGPRKRSGANVLTF
cdr3_nt: TGCGCCAGCAGTGACATACCGGGACAGGGGCCCCGGAAACGGTCTGGGGCCAACGTCCTGACTTTC
j_call: TRBJ2-6
clone_size: once
v_call: TRBV4-1
d_call: TRBD1

cdr3_aa: CSVGAGGNYEQYF
cdr3_nt: TGCAGCGTAGGAGCGGGAGGAAACTACGAGCAGTACTTC
j_call: TRBJ2-7
clone_size: -
v_call: TRBV29-1
d_call: TRBD2

cdr3_aa: CASSAGGWQTSYEQYF
cdr3_nt: TGTGCCAGCAGCGCGGGGGGGTGGCAGACCTCCTACGAGCAGTACTTC
j_call: TRBJ2-7
clone_size: -
v_call: TRBV9
d_call: TRBD2

cdr3_aa: CASEELGGGKGEAFF
cdr3_nt: TGTGCCAGCGAAGAGTTGGGGGGGGGTAAGGGTGAAGCTTTCTTT
j_call: TRBJ1-1
clone_size: -
v_call: TRBV6-5
d_call: -

cdr3_aa: CASSRDRTNTEAFF
cdr3_nt: TGTGCCAGCAGCAGGGACAGGACGAACACTGAAGCTTTCTTT
j_call: TRBJ1-1
clone_size: -
v_call: TRBV2
d_call: TRBD1

cdr3_aa: CASSPSGTESSGANVLTF
cdr3_nt: TGTGCCAGCAGCCCCTCCGGGACTGAGAGCTCTGGGGCCAACGTCCTGACTTTC
j_call: TRBJ2-6
clone_size: -
v_call: TRBV5-5
d_call: -

cdr3_aa: CASSPPQTGMNTEAFF
cdr3_nt: TGTGCCAGCTCGCCCCCCCAGACAGGGATGAACACTGAAGCTTTCTTT
j_call: TRBJ1-1
clone_size: few
v_call: TRBV18
d_call: TRBD1

cdr3_aa: CASRAAGGTDTQYF
cdr3_nt: TGTGCCAGCAGGGCGGCGGGGGGGACAGATACGCAGTATTTT
j_call: TRBJ2-3
clone_size: -
v_call: TRBV28
d_call: TRBD2

cdr3_aa: CAISESPDTGELFF
cdr3_nt: TGTGCCATCAGTGAGTCCCCCGACACCGGGGAGCTGTTTTTT
j_call: TRBJ2-2
clone_size: once
v_call: TRBV10-3
d_call: -

cdr3_aa: CASSVAEGGYQETQYF
cdr3_nt: TGTGCCAGCAGCGTAGCGGAGGGGGGGTACCAAGAGACCCAGTACTTC
j_call: TRBJ2-5
clone_size: once
v_call: TRBV9
d_call: -

cdr3_aa: CASSLDPGGLGETQYF
cdr3_nt: TGTGCCAGCAGCTTAGATCCAGGGGGCTTAGGAGAGACCCAGTACTTC
j_call: TRBJ2-5
clone_size: -
v_call: TRBV7-8
d_call: TRBD1

cdr3_aa: CASSLDWEGYEQYF
cdr3_nt: TGTGCCAGCAGCTTAGATTGGGAGGGCTACGAGCAGTACTTC
j_call: TRBJ2-7
clone_size: -
v_call: TRBV11-2
d_call: TRBD2

cdr3_aa: CASSSDSFNEKLFF
cdr3_nt: TGCGCCAGCAGCTCGGACAGTTTTAATGAAAAACTGTTTTTT
j_call: TRBJ1-4
clone_size: -
v_call: TRBV5-1
d_call: -

cdr3_aa: CATSDLLAGEQFF
cdr3_nt: TGTGCCACCAGTGATTTACTAGCCGGTGAGCAGTTCTTC
j_call: TRBJ2-1
clone_size: -
v_call: TRBV24-1
d_call: -

cdr3_aa: CASIKPGTEAFF
cdr3_nt: TGTGCCAGCATCAAACCGGGGACTGAAGCTTTCTTT
j_call: TRBJ1-1
clone_size: -
v_call: TRBV6-5
d_call: -